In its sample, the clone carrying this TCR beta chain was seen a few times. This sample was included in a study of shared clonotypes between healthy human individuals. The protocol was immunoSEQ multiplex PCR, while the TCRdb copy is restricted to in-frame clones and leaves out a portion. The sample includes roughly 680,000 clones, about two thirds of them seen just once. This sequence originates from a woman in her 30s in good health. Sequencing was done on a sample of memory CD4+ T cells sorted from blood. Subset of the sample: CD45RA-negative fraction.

DNA for the CDR3: TGTGCCAGCAGTGAATTCGACAGGGCCTACACCTTC. Its translation: CASSEFDRAYTF. The chain carries TRBV25-1 and TRBJ1-2; TRBD1 matches 7 bases. CDR1 is MGHDK and CDR2 is SYGVNS in the germline V gene. The V segment lost 1 base and the J segment 10 bases; nucleotides outside the gene matches: 3. This CDR3 spans 12 amino acids.